The clone carrying this TCR beta chain was recorded many times. This CDR3 has 18 residues. Per the germline V gene, CDR1 is MNHNY and CDR2 is SVGAGI (reference sequence). V gave up 8 bases and J gave up 3 bases, with 29 bases separating them. RNA transcripts yielded amplified TCR beta CDR3 regions. An initial RT-PCR round employing HTBI primers preceded a second-round multiplex PCR. TCRdb fed the multiplex PCR reads into MiXCR, producing one record per CDR3 protein. The sample lists more than 550,000 distinct CDR3 sequences; roughly two fifths were seen once. This specimen belongs to a study of Graves' ophthalmopathy and Graves' hyperthyroidism.

The rearrangement uses TRBV6-6 and TRBJ2-7; D is possibly TRBD1 (9 bases). Sample: peripheral blood. The receptor's source is an adult man with Graves' ophthalmopathy. Written as DNA, the CDR3 is TGTGCCAGCGGGGACAGGGAAATGGCAGCGGGAGTGAACTACGAGCAGTACTTC. Its protein product is CASGDREMAAGVNYEQYF.